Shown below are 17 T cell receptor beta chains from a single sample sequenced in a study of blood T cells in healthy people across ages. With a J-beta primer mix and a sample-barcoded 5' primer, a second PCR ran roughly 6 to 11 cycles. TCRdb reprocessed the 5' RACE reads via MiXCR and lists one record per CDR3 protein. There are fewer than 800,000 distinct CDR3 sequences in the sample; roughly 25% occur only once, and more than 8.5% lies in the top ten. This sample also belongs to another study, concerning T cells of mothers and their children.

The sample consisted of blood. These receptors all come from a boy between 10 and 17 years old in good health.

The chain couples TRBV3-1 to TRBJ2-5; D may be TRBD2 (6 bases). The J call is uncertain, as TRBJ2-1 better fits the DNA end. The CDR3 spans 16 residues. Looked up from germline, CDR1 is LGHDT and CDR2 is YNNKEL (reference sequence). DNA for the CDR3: TGTGCCAGCAGCCAGTGGGGAACGGGGGAAGGGGATGAGCAGTTCTTC. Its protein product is CASSQWGTGEGDEQFF.

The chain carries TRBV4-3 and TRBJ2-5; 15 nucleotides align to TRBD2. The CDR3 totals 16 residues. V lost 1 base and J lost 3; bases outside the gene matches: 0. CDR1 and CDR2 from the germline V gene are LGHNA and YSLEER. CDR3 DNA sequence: TGCGCCAGCAGCCAAGGGACTAGCGGGGGGGAAGAGACCCAGTACTTC. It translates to CASSQGTSGGEETQYF.

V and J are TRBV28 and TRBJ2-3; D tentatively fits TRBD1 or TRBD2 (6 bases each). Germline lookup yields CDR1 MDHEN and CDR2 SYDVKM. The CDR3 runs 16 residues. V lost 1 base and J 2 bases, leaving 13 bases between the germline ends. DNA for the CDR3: TGTGCCAGCAGTTTATATCGGGGGCGAGACACAGATACGCAGTATTTT. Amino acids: CASSLYRGRDTDTQYF.

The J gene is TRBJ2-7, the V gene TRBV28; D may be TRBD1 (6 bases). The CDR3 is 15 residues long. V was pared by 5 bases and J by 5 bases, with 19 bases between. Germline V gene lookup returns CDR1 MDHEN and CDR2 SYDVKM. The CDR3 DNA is TGTGCCAGCAGTCTATTAGTGGGGGCGGAAAACGAGCAGTACTTC. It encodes CASSLLVGAENEQYF.

Written as DNA, the CDR3 is TGTGCCAGCAGCTTAGACGCTGGGTCCTACAATGAGCAGTTCTTC. Amino acid sequence: CASSLDAGSYNEQFF. V gene TRBV11-3 combines with J gene TRBJ2-1, with D unclear. The CDR3 consists of 15 residues. V lost 0 bases and J 1 base, leaving 7 bases between the germline ends. The germline V gene has CDR1 SGHNT and CDR2 YENEEA.

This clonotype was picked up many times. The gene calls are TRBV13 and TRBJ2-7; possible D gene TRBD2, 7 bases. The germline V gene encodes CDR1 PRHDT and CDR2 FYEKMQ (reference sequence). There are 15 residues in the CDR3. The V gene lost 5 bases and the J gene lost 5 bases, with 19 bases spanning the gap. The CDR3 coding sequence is TGTGCCAGCAGCCCCGCCGGCGGGGGCTTCCACGAGCAGTACTTC. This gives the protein CASSPAGGGFHEQYF.

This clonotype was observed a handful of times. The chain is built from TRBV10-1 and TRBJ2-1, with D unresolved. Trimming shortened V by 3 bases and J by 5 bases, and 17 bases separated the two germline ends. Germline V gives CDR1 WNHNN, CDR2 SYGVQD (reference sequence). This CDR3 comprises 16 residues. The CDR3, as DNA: TGCGCCAGCAGTGATTTGACGGCGCCAAACAACAATGAGCAGTTCTTC. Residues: CASSDLTAPNNNEQFF.

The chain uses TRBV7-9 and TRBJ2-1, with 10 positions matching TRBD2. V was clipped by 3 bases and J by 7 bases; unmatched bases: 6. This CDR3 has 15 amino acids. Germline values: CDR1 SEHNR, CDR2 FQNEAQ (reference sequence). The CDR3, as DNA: TGTGCCAGCAGCTTCGAACTAGCGGGAAAAAATGAGCAGTTCTTC. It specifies CASSFELAGKNEQFF. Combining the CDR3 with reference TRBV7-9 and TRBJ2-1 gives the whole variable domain DTGVSQNPRHKITKRGQNVTFRCDPISEHNRLYWYRQTLGQGPEFLTYFQNEAQLEKSRLLSDRFSAERPKGSFSTLEIQRTEQGDSAMYLCASSFELAGKNEQFFGPGTRLTVL.

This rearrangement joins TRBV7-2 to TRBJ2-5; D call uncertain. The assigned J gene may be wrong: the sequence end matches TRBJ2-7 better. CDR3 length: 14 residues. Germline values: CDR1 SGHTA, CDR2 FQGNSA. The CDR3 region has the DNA TGTGCCAGCAGCTTAGATGCCAACCCCTACGAGCAGTACTTC. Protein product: CASSLDANPYEQYF.

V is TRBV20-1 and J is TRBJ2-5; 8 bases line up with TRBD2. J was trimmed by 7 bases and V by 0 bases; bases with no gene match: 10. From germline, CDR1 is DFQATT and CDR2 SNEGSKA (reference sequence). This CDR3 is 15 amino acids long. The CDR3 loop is CSARDLAGILGTQYF. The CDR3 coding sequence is TGCAGTGCTAGAGATTTAGCGGGGATATTAGGGACCCAGTACTTC.

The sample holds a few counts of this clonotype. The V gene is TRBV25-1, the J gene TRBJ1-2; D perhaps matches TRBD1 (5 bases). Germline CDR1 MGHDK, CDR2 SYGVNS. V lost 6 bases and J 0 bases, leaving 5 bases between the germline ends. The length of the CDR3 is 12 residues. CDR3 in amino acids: CASRGPNYGYTF. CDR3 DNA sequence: TGTGCCAGCAGGGGACCTAACTATGGCTACACCTTC.

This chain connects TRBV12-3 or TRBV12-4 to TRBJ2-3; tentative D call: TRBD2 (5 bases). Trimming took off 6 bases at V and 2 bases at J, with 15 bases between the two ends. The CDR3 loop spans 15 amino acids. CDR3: CASRGAQASTDTQYF. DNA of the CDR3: TGTGCCAGCAGGGGAGCTCAGGCGTCCACAGATACGCAGTATTTT.

CDR3 loop: CASRGGPGELFF. CDR3 DNA: TGTGCCAGCAGGGGGGGCCCCGGGGAGCTGTTTTTT. The chain couples TRBV28 to TRBJ2-2; D may match TRBD1 or TRBD2 (6 bases each). CDR3 size: 12 residues. Trimming left V 6 bases short and J 6 bases short, with 8 bases between. Looked up from germline, CDR1 is MDHEN and CDR2 is SYDVKM.

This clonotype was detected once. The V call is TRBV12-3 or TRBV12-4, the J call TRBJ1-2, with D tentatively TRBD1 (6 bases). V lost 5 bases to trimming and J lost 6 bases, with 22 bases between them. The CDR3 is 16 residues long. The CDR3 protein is CASSEDPGGGLDGYTF. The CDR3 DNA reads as TGTGCCAGCAGTGAGGACCCGGGGGGGGGCCTGGATGGCTACACCTTC.

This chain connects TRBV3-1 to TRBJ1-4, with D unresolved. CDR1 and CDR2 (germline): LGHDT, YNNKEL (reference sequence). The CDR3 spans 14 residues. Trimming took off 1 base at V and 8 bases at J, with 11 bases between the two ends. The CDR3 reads CASSQGPRGEKLFF. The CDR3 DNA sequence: TGTGCCAGCAGCCAAGGACCGCGCGGGGAAAAACTGTTTTTT.

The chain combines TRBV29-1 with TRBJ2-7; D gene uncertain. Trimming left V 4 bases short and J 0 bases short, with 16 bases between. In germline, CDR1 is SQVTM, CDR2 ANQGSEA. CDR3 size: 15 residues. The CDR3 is CSVGFRHRNSYEQYF. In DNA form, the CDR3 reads TGCAGCGTTGGATTCCGCCACAGAAACTCCTACGAGCAGTACTTC.

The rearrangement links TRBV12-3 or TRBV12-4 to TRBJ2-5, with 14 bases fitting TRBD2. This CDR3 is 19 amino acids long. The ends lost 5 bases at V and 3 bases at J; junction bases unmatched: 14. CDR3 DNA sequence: TGTGCCAGCAGTCCGAAGCGGGGGACTAGCGGGAGTACGGAAGAGACCCAGTACTTC. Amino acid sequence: CASSPKRGTSGSTEETQYF.